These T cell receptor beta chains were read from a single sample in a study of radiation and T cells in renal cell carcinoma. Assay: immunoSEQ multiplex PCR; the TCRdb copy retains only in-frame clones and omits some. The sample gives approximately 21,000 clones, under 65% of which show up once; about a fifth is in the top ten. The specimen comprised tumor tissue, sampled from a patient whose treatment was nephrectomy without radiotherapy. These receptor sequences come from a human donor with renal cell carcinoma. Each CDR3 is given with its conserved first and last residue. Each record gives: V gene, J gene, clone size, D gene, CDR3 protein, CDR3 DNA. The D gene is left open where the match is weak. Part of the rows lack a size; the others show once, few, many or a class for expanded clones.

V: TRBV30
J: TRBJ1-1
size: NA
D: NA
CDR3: CAWSVKGTANTEAFF
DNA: TGTGCCTGGAGTGTAAAAGGTACAGCTAACACTGAAGCTTTCTTT

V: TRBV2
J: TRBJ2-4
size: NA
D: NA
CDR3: CASSPAQGIAKNIQYF
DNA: TGTGCCAGCAGTCCCGCGCAGGGGATAGCCAAAAACATTCAGTACTTC

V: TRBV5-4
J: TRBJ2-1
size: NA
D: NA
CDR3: CASSLDGGASSYNEQFF
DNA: TGTGCCAGCAGCTTGGATGGCGGGGCTAGCTCCTACAATGAGCAGTTCTTC

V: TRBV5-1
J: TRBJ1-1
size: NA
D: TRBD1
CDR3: CASSAGGTVHTEAFF
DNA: TGCGCCAGCAGCGCCGGGGGGACAGTACACACTGAAGCTTTCTTT

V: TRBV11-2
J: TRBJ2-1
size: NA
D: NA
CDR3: CASSLPGRITYNEQFF
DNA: TGTGCCAGCAGCTTGCCGGGGAGGATCACCTACAATGAGCAGTTCTTC

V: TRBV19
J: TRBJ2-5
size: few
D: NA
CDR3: CASSIRDQETQYF
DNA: TGTGCCAGTAGTATCCGGGACCAAGAGACCCAGTACTTC

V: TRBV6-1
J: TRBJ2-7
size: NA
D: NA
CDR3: CASARDGVSYEQYF
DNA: TGTGCCAGCGCACGGGACGGGGTGTCGTACGAGCAGTACTTC

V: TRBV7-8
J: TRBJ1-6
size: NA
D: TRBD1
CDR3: CATSPGQINSPLHF
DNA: TGTGCCACCTCTCCGGGACAGATTAATTCACCCCTCCACTTT

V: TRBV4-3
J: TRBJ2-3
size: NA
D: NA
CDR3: CASSQGGESAAQYF
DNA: TGCGCCAGCAGCCAAGGTGGAGAGTCCGCAGCGCAGTATTTT

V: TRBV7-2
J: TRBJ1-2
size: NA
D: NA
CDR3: CASSLAPTGFDGYTF
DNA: TGTGCCAGCAGCTTAGCACCTACAGGGTTTGATGGCTACACCTTC

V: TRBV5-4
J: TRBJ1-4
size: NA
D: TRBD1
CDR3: CASSLGGTGSEKLFF
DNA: TGTGCCAGCAGCTTGGGGGGGACAGGGTCTGAAAAACTGTTTTTT

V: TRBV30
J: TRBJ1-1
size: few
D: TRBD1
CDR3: CASPGTVNTEAFF
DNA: TGTGCCTCTCCTGGGACAGTGAACACTGAAGCTTTCTTT

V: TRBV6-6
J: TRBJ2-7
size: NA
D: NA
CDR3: CASSYTDLLSYEQYF
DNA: TGTGCCAGCAGTTACACCGACCTCCTTAGCTACGAGCAGTACTTC

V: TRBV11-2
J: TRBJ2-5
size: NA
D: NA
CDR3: CASSTNTQETQYF
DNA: TGTGCCAGCAGCACTAACACTCAAGAGACCCAGTACTTC

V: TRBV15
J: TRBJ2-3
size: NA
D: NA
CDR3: CATSGGTHITDTQYF
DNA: TGTGCCACCAGCGGCGGGACCCATATCACGGATACGCAGTATTTT

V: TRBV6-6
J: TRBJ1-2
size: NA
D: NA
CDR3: CASRVKDYGYTF
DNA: TGTGCCAGCAGGGTCAAAGATTATGGCTACACCTTC

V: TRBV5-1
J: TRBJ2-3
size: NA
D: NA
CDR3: CASSLLILRGTDTQYF
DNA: TGCGCCAGCAGCTTGTTAATTCTGCGGGGTACAGATACGCAGTATTTT

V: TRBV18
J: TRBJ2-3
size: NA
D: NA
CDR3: CASSPTRGNTDTQYF
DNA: TGTGCCAGCTCACCGACGCGGGGTAACACAGATACGCAGTATTTT

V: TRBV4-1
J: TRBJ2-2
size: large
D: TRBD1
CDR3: CASSPGDRNTGELFF
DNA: TGCGCCAGCAGCCCAGGGGACAGAAACACCGGGGAGCTGTTTTTT

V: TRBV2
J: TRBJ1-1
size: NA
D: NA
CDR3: CASSALTGKNTEAFF
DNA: TGTGCCAGCAGCGCATTGACGGGGAAGAACACTGAAGCTTTCTTT

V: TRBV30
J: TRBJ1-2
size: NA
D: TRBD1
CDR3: CAWSSGTGGSNYGYTF
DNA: TGTGCCTGGAGTTCCGGGACAGGGGGCTCGAACTATGGCTACACCTTC

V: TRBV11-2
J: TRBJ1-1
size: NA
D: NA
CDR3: CASSPGTSLWTEAFF
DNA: TGTGCCAGCTCCCCCGGGACATCTCTCTGGACTGAAGCTTTCTTT

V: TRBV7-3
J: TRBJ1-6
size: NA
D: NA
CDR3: CASSSDSYNSPLHF
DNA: TGTGCCAGCAGCTCGGACAGCTATAATTCACCCCTCCACTTT

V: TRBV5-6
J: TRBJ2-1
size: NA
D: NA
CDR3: CASSFAGLLNEQFF
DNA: TGTGCCAGCAGCTTCGCCGGACTTCTCAATGAGCAGTTCTTC

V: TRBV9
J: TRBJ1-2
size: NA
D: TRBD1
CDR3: CASSTTGAYGYTF
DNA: TGTGCCAGCAGCACGACAGGGGCCTATGGCTACACCTTC

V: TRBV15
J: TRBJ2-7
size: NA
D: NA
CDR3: CATSLTGPYEQYF
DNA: TGTGCCACCAGCCTGACAGGCCCATACGAGCAGTACTTC

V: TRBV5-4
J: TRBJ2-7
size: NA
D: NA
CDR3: CASSSGGAESYEQYF
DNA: TGTGCCAGCAGTTCGGGGGGCGCGGAGTCCTACGAGCAGTACTTC